The 21 T cell receptor beta chains given below trace back to one sample, sequenced in a study of shared clonotypes between healthy human individuals. Terminally differentiated effector memory CD45RA+ cells were excluded by CCR7 positive selection of CD45RO-negative cells. The method was immunoSEQ multiplex PCR; TCRdb's version includes in-frame clones alone and lacks a portion of them. The data contain about 750,000 clones, nearly 95% of them singletons. Sequenced: naive CD8+ T cells sorted from blood. These receptors originate from a man aged 25 to 45 in good health.

The chain carries TRBV2 and TRBJ2-5, with D perhaps TRBD1 or TRBD2 (5 bases each). This CDR3 region has 17 residues. Germline CDR1 SNHLY, CDR2 FYNNEI. Trimming removed 7 bases at V and 2 bases at J, with 23 bases between. CDR3 sequence (DNA): TGTGCCAGCATAGGGGCCCGGGGAGTTTGGGAACAAGAGACCCAGTACTTC. Amino acid sequence: CASIGARGVWEQETQYF. Variable domain in full (rest from reference TRBV2 and TRBJ2-5): EPEVTQTPSHQVTQMGQEVILRCVPISNHLYFYWYRQILGQKVEFLVSFYNNEISEKSEIFDDQFSVERPDGSNFTLKIRSTKLEDSAMYFCASIGARGVWEQETQYFGPGTRLLVL.

The rearrangement joins TRBV7-6 to TRBJ2-7, with 8 bases that match TRBD2. Germline CDR1 is SGHVS and CDR2 is FNYEAQ. V was clipped by 2 bases and J by 4 bases; unmatched bases: 10. The CDR3 sequence is 16 residues long. The CDR3 here is CASSLSKREGRYEQYF. The CDR3 DNA reads TGTGCCAGCAGCTTAAGTAAACGGGAGGGCCGATACGAGCAGTACTTC.

The chain couples TRBV9 to TRBJ2-7, with D perhaps matching TRBD1 (5 bases). Germline CDR1 is SGDLS and CDR2 is YYNGEE. Trimming cost V 4 bases and J 3 bases, with 11 bases left between them. The CDR3 covers 13 residues. CDR3 in amino acids: CASSLDTNYEQYF. The CDR3 DNA reads TGTGCCAGCAGCTTGGACACAAACTACGAGCAGTACTTC.

V usage is TRBV5-6 and J usage is TRBJ2-1, with D unresolved. CDR1 and CDR2 (germline): SGHDT, YYEEEE. The germline V and J ends were trimmed by 0 bases and 6 bases, with 10 bases remaining between them. This CDR3 is built from 14 residues. The CDR3 DNA reads as TGTGCCAGCAGCTTGGAAGCTTGGGGCAATGAGCAGTTCTTC. Its translation is CASSLEAWGNEQFF.

CDR3 region: CASSEQGSNEKLFF. The CDR3, as DNA: TGTGCCAGCAGTGAACAGGGTTCTAATGAAAAACTGTTTTTT. The rearrangement uses TRBV2 and TRBJ1-4; D is possibly TRBD1 (5 bases). This CDR3 region has 14 residues. V gave up 2 bases and J gave up 3 bases, with 7 bases separating them. Germline-derived CDR1 and CDR2 are SNHLY and FYNNEI.

Comments on this clone: The junction departs from the called germline gene at one end, perhaps through a read error. J is TRBJ2-5 and V is TRBV6-1; 8 bases agree with TRBD2. This CDR3 region has 16 residues. Looked up from germline, CDR1 is MNHNS and CDR2 is SASEGT. The CDR3 loop is CASSEDGRGYVETQYF. Written as DNA, the CDR3 is TGTGCCAGCAGCGAAGACGGGAGGGGGTATGTGGAGACCCAGTACTTC.

V is TRBV2 and J is TRBJ1-1, with 7 nucleotides matching TRBD1. This CDR3 region has 14 residues. J was trimmed by 3 bases and V by 8 bases; bases with no gene match: 9. Germline V gives CDR1 SNHLY, CDR2 FYNNEI. This CDR3 reads CASPIPRGDTEAFF. DNA for the CDR3: TGTGCCAGCCCAATCCCCAGGGGGGACACTGAAGCTTTCTTT.

The gene calls are TRBV4-3 and TRBJ2-3; D is ambiguous. This CDR3 contains 14 residues. CDR1 and CDR2 (germline): LGHNA, YSLEER. V gave up 0 bases and J gave up 3 bases, with 7 bases separating them. For the CDR3, the DNA is TGCGCCAGCAGCCAAGATCCCGGGACAGATACGCAGTATTTT. As protein: CASSQDPGTDTQYF.

This chain connects TRBV2 to TRBJ2-7; D is uncertain. The CDR3 sequence is 14 residues long. From germline, CDR1 is SNHLY and CDR2 FYNNEI. Trimming cost V 6 bases and J 7 bases, with 19 bases left between them. The CDR3 nucleotides are TGTGCCAGCAGACGAAAGGGTCCACCTAGTGAGCAGTACTTC. Protein sequence: CASRRKGPPSEQYF.

This clone was detected only once. This chain uses TRBV5-6 with TRBJ2-7, with D uncertain. The V end was cut by 4 bases, the J end by 3 bases, with 11 bases between. Per germline, CDR1 SGHDT and CDR2 YYEEEE. The CDR3 loop spans 13 amino acids. CDR3 residues: CASSPLGDYEQYF. The CDR3 DNA reads as TGTGCCAGCAGCCCCCTTGGGGACTACGAGCAGTACTTC.

The rearrangement joins TRBV5-6 to TRBJ2-6; 8 bases fit TRBD1. Trimming cost V 5 bases and J 0 bases; bases outside gene matches: 7. The CDR3 has 17 residues. CDR1 is SGHDT, CDR2 YYEEEE, per germline. The DNA for the CDR3 is TGTGCCAGCAGAGAAGACAGGGGACCCTCTGGGGCCAACGTCCTGACTTTC. Its translation is CASREDRGPSGANVLTF.

The chain employs TRBV6-1 and TRBJ1-5; 7 bases match TRBD1. V shed 6 bases, J shed 0 bases, and the junction held 5 bases outside the gene matches. Germline V CDR1 and CDR2: MNHNS, SASEGT. There are 15 residues in the CDR3. CDR3 sequence: CASRGTVVSNQPQHF. The CDR3 nucleotides read TGTGCCAGCAGGGGGACAGTTGTTAGCAATCAGCCCCAGCATTTT.

The rearrangement joins TRBV4-1 to TRBJ2-1; unclear D gene. The CDR3 has 14 amino acids. V shed 0 bases and J shed 7 bases, with 10 bases lying between them. Germline values: CDR1 MGHRA, CDR2 YSYEKL. The CDR3 DNA sequence: TGCGCCAGCAGCCAAGATTGGAGCATGAATGAGCAGTTCTTC. Its protein product is CASSQDWSMNEQFF.

This chain connects TRBV5-1 to TRBJ2-7; TRBD1 agrees at 7 bases. This CDR3 region has 13 residues. Germline V CDR1 and CDR2: SGHRS, YFSETQ. V lost 3 bases and J lost 4; bases outside the gene matches: 4. The CDR3 DNA reads TGCGCCAGCAGCTCGCCACAGGGGTACGAGCAGTACTTC. Its translation is CASSSPQGYEQYF.

CDR3 DNA: TGTGCCAGCAGCTCGGGACAGGGGGCGGTAGAGCAGTACTTC. Protein: CASSSGQGAVEQYF. The chain employs TRBV5-5 and TRBJ2-7; TRBD1 aligns across 12 bases. Germline assignment: CDR1 SGHKS and CDR2 YYEKEE (reference sequence). The length of the CDR3 is 14 residues. The ends lost 3 bases at V and 7 bases at J; junction bases unmatched: 5.

The chain combines TRBV30 with TRBJ2-7; D perhaps matches TRBD2 (6 bases). This CDR3 is built from 14 residues. V lost 1 base to trimming and J lost 3 bases, with 13 bases between them. The germline gives CDR1 GTSNPN, CDR2 SVGIG (reference sequence). The CDR3 sequence: CAWSGPAGIYEQYF. The CDR3 DNA reads TGTGCCTGGAGTGGGCCCGCGGGGATCTACGAGCAGTACTTC. The variable domain in full, completed from reference TRBV30 and TRBJ2-7, reads SQTIHQWPATLVQPVGSPLSLECTVEGTSNPNLYWYRQAAGRGLQLLFYSVGIGQISSEVPQNLSASRPQDRQFILSSKKLLLSDSGFYLCAWSGPAGIYEQYFGPGTRLTVT.

This clone was detected ten times or more. The V and J genes are TRBV2 and TRBJ2-2; 10 bases agree with TRBD1. With V trimmed by 8 bases and J by 5 bases, 5 bases remained unmatched. Germline V gene data show CDR1 as SNHLY and CDR2 as FYNNEI. The CDR3 is 14 amino acids. The CDR3 sequence is CASAGTGETGELFF. The CDR3 bases are TGTGCCAGCGCCGGGACAGGGGAAACCGGGGAGCTGTTTTTT.

The V gene is TRBV7-6, the J gene TRBJ2-1; tentative D call: TRBD2 (6 bases). Trimming took 5 bases from V and 8 from J, leaving 16 bases between them. CDR3 length: 14 amino acids. Germline values: CDR1 SGHVS, CDR2 FNYEAQ. CDR3: CASSRGRGVDEQFF. The CDR3 DNA reads TGTGCCAGCAGCCGAGGGCGGGGAGTTGATGAGCAGTTCTTC.

Here the CDR3 DNA reads TGTGCCAGCTCGCCGAATCCGGGACAGGGAAGCACAGATACGCAGTATTTT. Its translation is CASSPNPGQGSTDTQYF. This sequence joins TRBV18 and TRBJ2-3; 9 bases match TRBD1. Germline V gene data show CDR1 as KGHSH and CDR2 as LQKENI. J was trimmed by 0 bases and V by 6 bases; bases with no gene match: 10. This CDR3 contains 17 residues.

The CDR3 protein is CASETYEQYF. In DNA, the CDR3 is TGTGCCAGCGAGACCTACGAGCAGTACTTC. The chain carries TRBV6-5 and TRBJ2-7; unclear D gene. This CDR3 is 10 amino acids long. Germline CDR1 MNHEY, CDR2 SVGAGI. The V and J ends lost 8 bases and 2 bases respectively, with 4 bases between them.

This chain links TRBV9 with TRBJ2-3; either TRBD1 or TRBD2 may supply D (7 bases each). Germline assignment: CDR1 SGDLS and CDR2 YYNGEE. With 6 bases removed from V and 1 base from J, the gap between germline ends came to 12 bases. The CDR3 has 14 residues. CDR3 coding DNA: TGTGCCAGCACAGGGGGAGGGGGCACAGATACGCAGTATTTT. The encoded protein is CASTGGGGTDTQYF.